This entry lists 22 T cell receptor beta chains sequenced from one sample in a study of blood T cell repertoires in COVID-19. The repertoire was sequenced with immunoSEQ multiplex PCR; TCRdb's copy has only in-frame clones and lacks some. The table records about 150,000 clones, roughly 84% of them present only once. Sequencing was carried out using peripheral blood. The receptors were gathered from a man between 65 and 85 years old with acute or convalescent COVID-19.

V usage is TRBV5-1 and J usage is TRBJ2-5; 13 bases match TRBD2. The junction had 8 bases not matched to a gene; V was cut back by 4 bases and J by 5 bases. CDR1 is SGHRS, CDR2 YFSETQ, per germline. This CDR3 region has 16 residues. CDR3 sequence: CASSPGLAGVGETQYF. CDR3 DNA: TGCGCCAGCAGCCCAGGACTAGCGGGAGTGGGGGAGACCCAGTACTTC.

This clone showed up just a few times. The J gene is TRBJ2-1, the V gene TRBV5-1; 7 bases map to TRBD1. The CDR3 loop spans 15 amino acids. Germline V lookup: CDR1 SGHRS, CDR2 YFSETQ. The trim removed 9 bases at V and 1 base at J, leaving 10 bases unmatched. CDR3 in amino acids: CATSTGDWSYNEQFF. The CDR3 DNA follows: TGCGCCACCTCTACAGGGGATTGGTCCTACAATGAGCAGTTCTTC.

J is TRBJ2-3 and V is TRBV5-1; 7 positions match TRBD1. Germline V gene data show CDR1 as SGHRS and CDR2 as YFSETQ. CDR3 size: 14 residues. The V segment lost 3 bases and the J segment 4 bases; nucleotides outside the gene matches: 5. The CDR3 region has the DNA TGCGCCAGCAGCTCTGACAGGGTGGCAGATACGCAGTATTTT. Amino acids: CASSSDRVADTQYF.

The chain uses TRBV5-1 and TRBJ2-1; perhaps TRBD2 as D (5 bases). V gave up 1 base and J gave up 0 bases, with 20 bases separating them. Looked up from germline, CDR1 is SGHRS and CDR2 is YFSETQ. There are 19 residues in the CDR3. In DNA, the CDR3 is TGCGCCAGCAGCTTGACGGGAACGCTCCCTGTTAGCTCCTACAATGAGCAGTTCTTC. This gives the protein CASSLTGTLPVSSYNEQFF. The variable domain in full, completed from reference TRBV5-1 and TRBJ2-1, reads KAGVTQTPRYLIKTRGQQVTLSCSPISGHRSVSWYQQTPGQGLQFLFEYFSETQRNKGNFPGRFSGRQFSNSRSEMNVSTLELGDSALYLCASSLTGTLPVSSYNEQFFGPGTRLTVL.

The V gene is TRBV7-9, the J gene TRBJ1-1; 9 positions agree with TRBD1. This CDR3 spans 14 amino acids. CDR1 is SEHNR, CDR2 FQNEAQ, per germline (reference sequence). V lost 5 bases and J lost 7; bases outside the gene matches: 8. The CDR3 loop is CASSPTGQGDEAFF. DNA of the CDR3: TGTGCCAGCAGCCCTACGGGACAGGGAGATGAAGCTTTCTTT.

J is TRBJ2-3 and V is TRBV6-5; 8 nucleotides agree with TRBD1. The ends lost 7 bases at V and 1 base at J; junction bases unmatched: 7. Per the germline V gene, CDR1 is MNHEY and CDR2 is SVGAGI. The length of the CDR3 is 15 residues. CDR3 DNA: TGTGCCAGCACCGAAGTGGGACAGGGCACAGATACGCAGTATTTT. This gives the protein CASTEVGQGTDTQYF.

The sample holds one count of this clone. The V and J genes are TRBV9 and TRBJ2-3; 10 nucleotides agree with TRBD2. This CDR3 has 15 residues. Germline V gives CDR1 SGDLS, CDR2 YYNGEE. J was trimmed by 3 bases and V by 3 bases; bases with no gene match: 4. The CDR3 protein is CASSADSGRTDTQYF. The CDR3, as DNA: TGTGCCAGCAGCGCGGATAGCGGGAGGACAGATACGCAGTATTTT. Together with reference TRBV9 and TRBJ2-3, the CDR3 gives the full variable domain: DSGVTQTPKHLITATGQRVTLRCSPRSGDLSVYWYQQSLDQGLQFLIQYYNGEERAKGNILERFSAQQFPDLHSELNLSSLELGDSALYFCASSADSGRTDTQYFGPGTRLTVL.

V gene TRBV11-2 combines with J gene TRBJ2-3, with 7 positions matching TRBD2. Germline-derived CDR1 and CDR2 are SGHAT and FQNNGV. This CDR3 spans 17 amino acids. After removal of 0 bases from V and 2 bases from J, the junction contained 8 bases not matched to a gene. CDR3 sequence reads: CASSLDPLATLTDTQYF. For the CDR3, the DNA is TGTGCCAGCAGCTTAGATCCACTAGCGACTCTCACAGATACGCAGTATTTT. Full variable domain (outside the CDR3, taken from reference TRBV11-2 and TRBJ2-3): EAGVAQSPRYKIIEKRQSVAFWCNPISGHATLYWYQQILGQGPKLLIQFQNNGVVDDSQLPKDRFSAERLKGVDSTLKIQPAKLEDSAVYLCASSLDPLATLTDTQYFGPGTRLTVL.

V gene TRBV7-2 combines with J gene TRBJ1-4, with D possibly matching TRBD1 (5 bases). This CDR3 contains 14 residues. Between the trimmed V and J ends, which lost 5 bases and 6 bases, there was a span of 13 bases. Per germline, CDR1 SGHTA and CDR2 FQGNSA. CDR3 in DNA: TGTGCCAGCAGCCCCATTGGGGCGGATGAAAAACTGTTTTTT. This translates into CASSPIGADEKLFF.

This clone was counted between two and nine times. V gene TRBV28 combines with J gene TRBJ1-2; possibly TRBD1 for D (6 bases). CDR3 length equals 13 residues. V was shortened by 6 bases and J by 4 bases, with 12 bases between the two germline ends. CDR1 and CDR2 from the germline V gene are MDHEN and SYDVKM. CDR3 loop: CASSFRGFYGYTF. CDR3 sequence (DNA): TGTGCCAGCAGCTTCAGGGGTTTCTATGGCTACACCTTC.

This chain joins TRBV27 and TRBJ2-2; 9 nucleotides match TRBD1. The CDR3 covers 16 residues. Looked up from germline, CDR1 is MNHEY and CDR2 is SMNVEV (reference sequence). Trimming cost V 2 bases and J 5 bases; bases outside gene matches: 6. CDR3 region: CASSLPRTGETGELFF. CDR3 nucleotide sequence: TGTGCCAGCAGTTTACCAAGGACAGGGGAAACCGGGGAGCTGTTTTTT.

The chain joins TRBV6-5 to TRBJ2-2; D perhaps matches TRBD1 (5 bases). The CDR3 covers 15 residues. V was clipped by 1 base and J by 3 bases, with 9 bases between them. Germline loops: CDR1 MNHEY, CDR2 SVGAGI. CDR3 nucleotide sequence: TGTGCCAGCAGTTACTTAGGCAGGGACACCGGGGAGCTGTTTTTT. Translating it yields CASSYLGRDTGELFF.

The rearrangement links TRBV14 to TRBJ1-5; 8 bases line up with TRBD1. This CDR3 comprises 22 residues. Germline V gives CDR1 SGHDN, CDR2 FVKESK. Trimming at V came to 0 bases and at J to 3 bases, leaving 22 bases not matched to a gene. CDR3: CASSQEGEGQANLSQDNQPQHF. The CDR3 DNA follows: TGTGCCAGCAGCCAAGAGGGGGAGGGACAGGCGAACTTGTCCCAGGACAATCAGCCCCAGCATTTT.

DNA for the CDR3: TGTGCCAGCAGTTACTCGACAGGGGACTATGGCTACACCTTC. Translation: CASSYSTGDYGYTF. V usage is TRBV6-2 or TRBV6-3 and J usage is TRBJ1-2; 8 nucleotides agree with TRBD1. The ends lost 0 bases at V and 3 bases at J; junction bases unmatched: 0. This CDR3 is built from 14 residues. Germline V gives CDR1 MNHEY, CDR2 SVGEGT.

The rearrangement links TRBV9 to TRBJ1-6; 7 bases are shared with TRBD1. V was pared by 3 bases and J by 6 bases, with 3 bases of the junction left unmatched. The CDR3 has 14 amino acids. From germline, CDR1 is SGDLS and CDR2 YYNGEE. The CDR3 reads CASSGGQPNSPLHF. The CDR3 nucleotides read TGTGCCAGCAGCGGGGGACAGCCTAATTCACCCCTCCACTTT.

This sequence joins TRBV12-3 or TRBV12-4 and TRBJ1-4; D is unclear. The length of the CDR3 is 11 residues. Trimming removed 5 bases at V and 8 bases at J, with 6 bases between. CDR3 amino acids: CASSRGEKLFF. The DNA for the CDR3 is TGTGCCAGCAGTCGCGGAGAAAAACTGTTTTTT.

The gene calls are TRBV5-6 and TRBJ1-6; 7 nucleotides align to TRBD1. Germline CDR1 is SGHDT and CDR2 is YYEEEE. The CDR3 extends over 14 amino acids. V was clipped by 4 bases and J by 6 bases; unmatched bases: 4. DNA of the CDR3: TGTGCCAGCAGCCGTGGACAGGTTAATTCACCCCTCCACTTT. This gives the protein CASSRGQVNSPLHF.

V and J are TRBV11-2 and TRBJ2-1; 9 nucleotides match TRBD2. The CDR3 runs to 16 residues. The ends lost 1 base at V and 4 bases at J; junction bases unmatched: 5. Germline V gene data show CDR1 as SGHAT and CDR2 as FQNNGV. CDR3 protein: CASSLVGGGAYNEQFF. Written as DNA, the CDR3 is TGTGCCAGCAGCTTAGTTGGCGGGGGGGCATACAATGAGCAGTTCTTC.

The chain links TRBV4-1 to TRBJ1-5; 10 positions agree with TRBD1. V shed 3 bases and J 11 bases; nucleotides not matched to a gene: 13. The CDR3 is 16 amino acids. CDR1 is MGHRA, CDR2 YSYEKL, per germline. CDR3 sequence reads: CASSHTPGQGTGTQHF. The CDR3, as DNA: TGCGCCAGCAGCCATACCCCGGGACAGGGGACCGGGACCCAGCATTTT.

This clone was observed a handful of times. V gene TRBV30 combines with J gene TRBJ2-2; 9 nucleotides match TRBD1. The J segment lost 6 bases and the V segment lost 3 bases, leaving 8 bases of the junction unmatched. Germline V gives CDR1 GTSNPN, CDR2 SVGIG (reference sequence). The length of the CDR3 is 15 residues. The CDR3 is CAWRGSDRGPGELFF. CDR3 DNA: TGTGCCTGGAGAGGATCGGACAGGGGCCCCGGGGAGCTGTTTTTT.

The CDR3, as DNA: TGTGCCAGTAGTCCTCAGCTGGGACAGTACTATGGCTACACCTTC. Residues: CASSPQLGQYYGYTF. The J gene is TRBJ1-2, the V gene TRBV19, with 7 bases identical to TRBD1. Trimming took 5 bases from V and 3 from J; bases not matched to a gene: 9. CDR3 length equals 15 residues. The germline V gene has CDR1 LNHDA and CDR2 SQIVND (reference sequence).

The chain recombines TRBV5-1 with TRBJ1-1; D may be TRBD1 (5 bases). CDR1 and CDR2 from the germline V gene are SGHRS and YFSETQ. Deletions cut 5 bases from V and 7 bases from J, with 18 bases between. The CDR3 is 14 residues long. The CDR3 DNA reads TGCGCCAGCAGGTATGACAGTGCGGGGAGTGAAGCTTTCTTT. Protein: CASRYDSAGSEAFF.